Below, 21 T cell receptor beta chains from the same sample are listed, as sequenced in a study of T and B cells in COVID-19 patients. TRB was amplified from around 250-460 ng of blood genomic DNA. TRB rearrangements were amplified by multiplex PCR with BIOMED2 TRB-A/B primers. Using its own MiXCR run on the multiplex PCR reads, TCRdb lists one record per CDR3 protein. The top ten hold about 3% of the sample, which has under 20,000 distinct CDR3 sequences, about a quarter seen once. The specimen was blood. The receptors were gathered from a human donor who had recovered from COVID-19.

J is TRBJ2-1 and V is TRBV7-9, with TRBD2 matching 14 bases. V dropped 6 bases and J dropped 10; count of bases not matched to a gene: 8. The CDR3 runs to 15 residues. Germline CDR1 is SEHNR and CDR2 is FQNEAQ (reference sequence). The chain's CDR3 is CASRLGTSGGLEQFF. CDR3 in DNA: TGTGCCAGCAGGCTCGGGACTAGCGGGGGACTGGAGCAGTTCTTC. Using reference TRBV7-9 and TRBJ2-1 for the parts outside the CDR3, the full variable domain is DTGVSQNPRHKITKRGQNVTFRCDPISEHNRLYWYRQTLGQGPEFLTYFQNEAQLEKSRLLSDRFSAERPKGSFSTLEIQRTEQGDSAMYLCASRLGTSGGLEQFFGPGTRLTVL.

This chain links TRBV7-2 with TRBJ2-2; 14 bases align to TRBD2. This CDR3 contains 18 residues. After removal of 1 base from V and 4 bases from J, the junction contained 5 bases not matched to a gene. Germline loops: CDR1 SGHTA, CDR2 FQGNSA. CDR3 nucleotides: TGTGCCAGCAGCTTAGGACTAGCGGGAGGGTTTTTCACCGGGGAGCTGTTTTTT. Its translation is CASSLGLAGGFFTGELFF. Full variable domain (rest looked up from reference TRBV7-2 and TRBJ2-2): GAGVSQSPSNKVTEKGKDVELRCDPISGHTALYWYRQSLGQGLEFLIYFQGNSAPDKSGLPSDRFSAERTGGSVSTLTIQRTQQEDSAVYLCASSLGLAGGFFTGELFFGEGSRLTVL.

There are a few counts of this clonotype. The genes are TRBV12-3 or TRBV12-4 and TRBJ2-3, with 11 nucleotides matching TRBD2. V dropped 4 bases and J dropped 2; count of bases not matched to a gene: 8. The CDR3 has 17 residues. CDR3 amino acids: CASSSRLAGGNTDTQYF. As DNA, the CDR3 is TGTGCCAGCAGTTCTCGATTAGCGGGAGGGAACACAGATACGCAGTATTTT.

This clonotype has ten or more counts. The J gene is TRBJ1-5, the V gene TRBV19; D is perhaps TRBD1 (6 bases). Germline CDR1 LNHDA, CDR2 SQIVND (reference sequence). The V end lost 5 bases, the J end lost 0 bases, and 14 bases lay between the germline ends. This CDR3 has 16 residues. The CDR3 DNA is TGTGCCAGTAGTGAAGTCAGGGGCCTTAGCAATCAGCCCCAGCATTTT. This encodes CASSEVRGLSNQPQHF.

The V and J genes are TRBV11-2 and TRBJ2-1; 9 bases are shared with TRBD2. Germline V gene data show CDR1 as SGHAT and CDR2 as FQNNGV. Trimming at V came to 1 base and at J to 9 bases, leaving 13 bases not matched to a gene. CDR3 length equals 17 residues. CDR3 loop: CASSLVSGRWGPSEQFF. In DNA form, the CDR3 reads TGTGCCAGCAGCTTAGTGAGCGGGAGGTGGGGTCCGTCTGAGCAGTTCTTC.

This clonotype turned up a few times. In DNA, the CDR3 is TGTGCCAGCAGTTTAAAGCTGTCGCTTTCCTATGGCTACACCTTC. Its protein is CASSLKLSLSYGYTF. The chain couples TRBV12-3 or TRBV12-4 to TRBJ1-2; D gene ambiguous. The CDR3 has 15 amino acids. V lost 2 bases to trimming and J lost 4 bases, with 14 bases between them.

By sample share, this clonotype is medium-sized. The genes are TRBV29-1 and TRBJ2-7; 9 bases are a match to TRBD2. The CDR3 covers 12 residues. J was trimmed by 5 bases and V by 5 bases; bases with no gene match: 4. Germline lookup yields CDR1 SQVTM and CDR2 ANQGSEA. The CDR3 loop reads CSVSGRRNEQYF. Here the CDR3 DNA reads TGCAGCGTTAGCGGGAGGAGGAACGAGCAGTACTTC.

There are a few counts of this clonotype. V is TRBV27 and J is TRBJ2-1, with 9 nucleotides matching TRBD2. With 3 bases clipped from V and 9 bases from J, the junction kept 9 bases outside the gene matches. This CDR3 comprises 15 residues. Looked up from germline, CDR1 is MNHEY and CDR2 is SMNVEV (reference sequence). The CDR3 region has the DNA TGTGCCAGCAGTTTTCATAGCGGGAGTAATACTGAGCAGTTCTTC. This sequence encodes CASSFHSGSNTEQFF.

In its sample, this clonotype was seen a few times. The chain uses TRBV18 and TRBJ1-2; D unclear. The V end was cut by 2 bases, the J end by 2 bases, with 21 bases between. Germline CDR1 KGHSH, CDR2 LQKENI. The CDR3 loop spans 18 amino acids. In DNA form, the CDR3 reads TGTGCCAGCTCACCAGTGAGGGCACTAGGAGGTGGAAACTATGGCTACACCTTC. Protein sequence: CASSPVRALGGGNYGYTF.

The chain carries TRBV4-3 and TRBJ2-6; D uncertain. Germline V lookup: CDR1 LGHNA, CDR2 YSLEER. V shed 1 base and J shed 0 bases, with 4 bases lying between them. The CDR3 length is 15 residues. The DNA for the CDR3 is TGCGCCAGCAGCCAAGTCTCCTCTGGGGCCAACGTCCTGACTTTC. Protein: CASSQVSSGANVLTF.

The V gene is TRBV12-3 or TRBV12-4, the J gene TRBJ2-7, with 9 bases lining up with TRBD1. After removal of 5 bases from V and 2 bases from J, the junction contained 4 bases not matched to a gene. The CDR3 consists of 14 residues. The CDR3 here is CASSPRQGAYEQYF. The CDR3, as DNA: TGTGCCAGCAGTCCCAGACAGGGGGCCTACGAGCAGTACTTC.

This clonotype is classed as medium-sized. The chain has TRBV19 and TRBJ2-2; D call uncertain. V lost 3 bases and J 3 bases, leaving 8 bases between the germline ends. Germline-derived CDR1 and CDR2 are LNHDA and SQIVND (reference sequence). The CDR3 consists of 14 residues. CDR3 nucleotides: TGTGCCAGTAGTATGGGGTGGGACACCGGGGAGCTGTTTTTT. Its protein is CASSMGWDTGELFF. Full variable domain (remainder filled in from reference TRBV19 and TRBJ2-2): DGGITQSPKYLFRKEGQNVTLSCEQNLNHDAMYWYRQDPGQGLRLIYYSQIVNDFQKGDIAEGYSVSREKKESFPLTVTSAQKNPTAFYLCASSMGWDTGELFFGEGSRLTVL.

This clonotype came up a few times. V and J are TRBV30 and TRBJ1-5; 7 bases line up with TRBD1. This CDR3 spans 14 amino acids. The V gene's germline CDR1 is GTSNPN and CDR2 SVGIG (reference sequence). V trimming: 0 bases; J trimming: 2 bases; junction bases outside the gene matches: 1. The DNA of the CDR3 is TGTGCCTGGAGTGTTGGGACAGGCAATCAGCCCCAGCATTTT. Amino acid sequence: CAWSVGTGNQPQHF.

This clonotype has more than one count but fewer than ten. The chain employs TRBV4-2 and TRBJ2-2; weak D call: TRBD1 (5 bases). The V gene's germline CDR1 is LGHNA and CDR2 YNFKEQ. The CDR3 loop spans 15 amino acids. Trimming cost V 0 bases and J 4 bases, with 9 bases left between them. The CDR3 bases are TGTGCCAGCAGCCAAGAACAGGCGTCCACCGGGGAGCTGTTTTTT. Protein product: CASSQEQASTGELFF.

This clonotype was seen once. The V call is TRBV29-1, the J call TRBJ2-3; TRBD2 matches at 12 bases. Losses at the gene ends were 5 bases for V and 4 bases for J; bases not matched to a gene: 7. The CDR3 consists of 15 residues. Germline CDR1 is SQVTM and CDR2 is ANQGSEA. The CDR3, as DNA: TGCAGCGTTTCGACTAGCGGGAGAAGCGCAGATACGCAGTATTTT. It encodes CSVSTSGRSADTQYF.

Only a few counts were recorded for this clonotype. The J gene is TRBJ2-5, the V gene TRBV5-4; TRBD1 matches at 11 bases. The CDR3 sequence is 17 residues long. Germline CDR1 SGHNT, CDR2 YYREEE (reference sequence). Trimming took 2 bases from V and 0 from J; bases not matched to a gene: 6. The CDR3 spells CASSFLGQGEYQETQYF. The CDR3 nucleotides are TGTGCCAGCAGCTTCCTGGGACAGGGGGAGTACCAAGAGACCCAGTACTTC.

Details on this clonotype: A much larger clone differs from this one at a single base, so this may be a read error. This chain uses TRBV30 with TRBJ1-5; D may be TRBD1 (6 bases). The V gene's germline CDR1 is GTSNPN and CDR2 SVGIG (reference sequence). The CDR3 consists of 13 residues. V gave up 4 bases and J gave up 9 bases, with 16 bases separating them. CDR3 loop: CAWKPQGLAPQHF. In nucleotides, the CDR3 is TGTGCCTGGAAACCACAGGGTCTTGCGCCCCAGCATTTT.

This chain uses TRBV5-1 with TRBJ2-2; 11 bases line up with TRBD2. After removal of 6 bases from V and 5 bases from J, the junction contained 3 bases not matched to a gene. The CDR3 loop spans 14 amino acids. Germline V gene data show CDR1 as SGHRS and CDR2 as YFSETQ. The CDR3: CASISSGRTGELFF. The CDR3 nucleotides are TGCGCCAGCATCTCTAGCGGGAGGACCGGGGAGCTGTTTTTT.

This clonotype ranks as medium-sized. The genes are TRBV6-5 and TRBJ2-3; D could derive from TRBD1 or TRBD2 (6 bases each). Germline V gene lookup returns CDR1 MNHEY and CDR2 SVGAGI. The V gene lost 6 bases and the J gene lost 6 bases, with 25 bases spanning the gap. CDR3 size: 17 residues. CDR3 in amino acids: CASSLSTGRLKGDTQYF. In nucleotides, the CDR3 is TGTGCCAGCAGCTTATCCACAGGGAGGTTGAAGGGTGATACGCAGTATTTT.

The V gene is TRBV6-5, the J gene TRBJ1-2, with D unresolved. Between the trimmed V and J ends, which lost 0 bases and 4 bases, there was a span of 12 bases. Germline assignment: CDR1 MNHEY and CDR2 SVGAGI. This CDR3 comprises 15 residues. CDR3 loop: CASSYSTQSFYGYTF. CDR3 sequence (DNA): TGTGCCAGCAGTTACTCGACGCAGAGCTTCTATGGCTACACCTTC.

The V and J genes are TRBV24-1 and TRBJ2-3, with TRBD1 identical over 10 bases. Germline V CDR1 and CDR2: KGHDR, SFDVKD. Germline trimming cut 1 base from V and 6 bases from J; bases unmatched to any gene: 6. This CDR3 has 16 amino acids. CDR3 coding DNA: TGTGCCACCAGTGATTTAGCGGACAGGGGGAGTGATACGCAGTATTTT. It translates to CATSDLADRGSDTQYF.